A selection of T cell receptor beta chains follows, all from one sample in a study of blood T cell repertoires in COVID-19. The assay was immunoSEQ multiplex PCR, and TCRdb's table has in-frame clones only and misses some. Of around 140,000 clones in the sample, approximately 85% were seen once. The source material was PBMCs or T cells enriched from blood (not recorded which). All receptors derive from a woman in her forties or fifties with acute COVID-19. CDR3s include the opening cysteine and the closing phenylalanine or tryptophan. The D gene is left open where the match is weak.

v_gene	d_gene	j_gene	len	CDR3aa
TRBV29-1	TRBD1	TRBJ1-1	17	CSVEEGQAGQGHTEAFF
TRBV3-1/TRBV3-2	TRBD2	TRBJ2-7	14	CASTLAGDTYEQYF
TRBV2	TRBD2	TRBJ2-1	15	CASRLTSTSGNEQFF
TRBV13	TRBD1	TRBJ2-2	16	CASSSRTGAWTGELFF
TRBV7-2	NA	TRBJ2-2	13	CASSLRTVGELFF
TRBV6-1	TRBD2	TRBJ2-3	16	CASSEGSSGRTDTQYF
TRBV7-3	TRBD1	TRBJ1-2	15	CASSSPTGKNYGYTF
TRBV7-9	TRBD2	TRBJ2-1	16	CASSPRGGEEYNEQFF
TRBV19	TRBD2	TRBJ2-1	15	CASRGTSGAYNEQFF
TRBV4-2	NA	TRBJ2-5	15	CASSPVGEGEETQYF
TRBV6-2/TRBV6-3	TRBD1	TRBJ2-1	18	CASSSPWTGGGLYNEQFF
TRBV7-2	NA	TRBJ2-2	15	CASSGEALPGGELFF
TRBV24-1	NA	TRBJ2-5	12	CATSDYQETQYF
TRBV9	TRBD1	TRBJ1-4	15	CASSIRTGDNEKLFF
TRBV5-1	NA	TRBJ1-1	15	CASSWRWDMNTEAFF
TRBV14	NA	TRBJ1-4	15	CASSQSRGANEKLFF
TRBV7-3	TRBD1	TRBJ2-7	19	CASSPSSTRWTGVSYEQYF
TRBV9	TRBD1	TRBJ1-2	19	CASSVAGVTGQGIIYGYTF
TRBV15	TRBD2	TRBJ2-1	17	CATSTPNSGIWYNEQFF